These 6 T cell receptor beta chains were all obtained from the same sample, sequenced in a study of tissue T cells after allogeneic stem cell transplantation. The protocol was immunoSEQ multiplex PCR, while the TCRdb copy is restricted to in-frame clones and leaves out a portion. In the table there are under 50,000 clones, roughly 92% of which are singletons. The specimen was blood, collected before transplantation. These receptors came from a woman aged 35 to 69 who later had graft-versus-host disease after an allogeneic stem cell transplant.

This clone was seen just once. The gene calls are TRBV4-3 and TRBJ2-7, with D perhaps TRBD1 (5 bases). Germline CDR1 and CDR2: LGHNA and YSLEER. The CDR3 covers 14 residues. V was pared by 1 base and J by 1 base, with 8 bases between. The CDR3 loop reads CASSQVDSSYEQYF. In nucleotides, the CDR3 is TGCGCCAGCAGCCAAGTTGACAGTTCCTACGAGCAGTACTTC.

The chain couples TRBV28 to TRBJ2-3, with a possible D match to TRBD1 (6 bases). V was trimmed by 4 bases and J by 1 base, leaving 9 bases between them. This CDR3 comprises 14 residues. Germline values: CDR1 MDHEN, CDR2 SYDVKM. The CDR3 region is CASSSSGGTDTQYF. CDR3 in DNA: TGTGCCAGCAGTTCTTCAGGGGGCACAGATACGCAGTATTTT.

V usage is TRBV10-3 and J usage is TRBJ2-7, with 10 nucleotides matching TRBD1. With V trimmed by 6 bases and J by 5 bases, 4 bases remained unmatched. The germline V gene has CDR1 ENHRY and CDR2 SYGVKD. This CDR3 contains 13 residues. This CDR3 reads CAIRGTGVDEQYF. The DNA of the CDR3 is TGTGCCATCAGGGGGACAGGGGTTGACGAGCAGTACTTC.

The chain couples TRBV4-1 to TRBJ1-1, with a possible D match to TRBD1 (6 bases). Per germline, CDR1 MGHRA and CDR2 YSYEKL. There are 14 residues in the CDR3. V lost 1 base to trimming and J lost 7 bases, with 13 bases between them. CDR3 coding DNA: TGCGCCAGCAGCCAAGGTCCACAGGGAATTGAAGCTTTCTTT. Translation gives CASSQGPQGIEAFF.

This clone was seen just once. The CDR3 DNA follows: TGTGCCAGCAGTGAATTAGGGGGCTACTATAATTCACCCCTCCACTTT. This codes for CASSELGGYYNSPLHF. The V gene is TRBV25-1, the J gene TRBJ1-6, with TRBD1 matching over 7 bases. The length of the CDR3 is 16 residues. Germline values: CDR1 MGHDK, CDR2 SYGVNS. After removal of 1 base from V and 3 bases from J, the junction contained 3 bases not matched to a gene.

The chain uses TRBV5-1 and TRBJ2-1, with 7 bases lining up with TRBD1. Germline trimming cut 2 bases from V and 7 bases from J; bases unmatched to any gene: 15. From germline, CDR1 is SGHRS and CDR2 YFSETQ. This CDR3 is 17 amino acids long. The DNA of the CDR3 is TGCGCCAGCAGCTTAGGTCTCGGGACAGCACTAGGTAATGAGCAGTTCTTC. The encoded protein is CASSLGLGTALGNEQFF.